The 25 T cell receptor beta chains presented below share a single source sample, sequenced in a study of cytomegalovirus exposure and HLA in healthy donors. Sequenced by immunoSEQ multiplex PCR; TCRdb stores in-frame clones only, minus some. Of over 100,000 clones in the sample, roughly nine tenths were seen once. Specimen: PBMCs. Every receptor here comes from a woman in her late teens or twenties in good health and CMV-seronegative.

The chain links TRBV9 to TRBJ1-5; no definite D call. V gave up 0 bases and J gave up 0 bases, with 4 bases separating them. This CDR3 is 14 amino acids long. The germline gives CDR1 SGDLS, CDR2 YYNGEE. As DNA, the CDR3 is TGTGCCAGCAGCGTAGACTATAGCAATCAGCCCCAGCATTTT. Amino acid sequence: CASSVDYSNQPQHF.

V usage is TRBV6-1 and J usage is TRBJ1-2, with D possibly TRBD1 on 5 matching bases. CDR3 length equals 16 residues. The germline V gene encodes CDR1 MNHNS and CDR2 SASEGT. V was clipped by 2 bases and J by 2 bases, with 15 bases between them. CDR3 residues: CASSETLMDINYGYTF. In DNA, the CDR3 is TGTGCCAGCAGTGAAACTCTGATGGACATCAACTATGGCTACACCTTC.

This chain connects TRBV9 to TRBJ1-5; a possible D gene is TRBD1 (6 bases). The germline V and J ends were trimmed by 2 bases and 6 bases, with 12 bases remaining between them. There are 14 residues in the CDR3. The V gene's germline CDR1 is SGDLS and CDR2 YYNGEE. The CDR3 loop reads CASSVQGWGQPQHF. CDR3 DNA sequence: TGTGCCAGCAGCGTGCAGGGGTGGGGTCAGCCCCAGCATTTT.

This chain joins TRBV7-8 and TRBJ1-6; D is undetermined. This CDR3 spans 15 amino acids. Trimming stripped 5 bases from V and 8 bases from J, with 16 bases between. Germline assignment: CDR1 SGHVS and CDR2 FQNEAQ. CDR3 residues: CASSPSTDPDSPLHF. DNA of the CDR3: TGTGCCAGCAGCCCCTCCACAGACCCAGATTCACCCCTCCACTTT.

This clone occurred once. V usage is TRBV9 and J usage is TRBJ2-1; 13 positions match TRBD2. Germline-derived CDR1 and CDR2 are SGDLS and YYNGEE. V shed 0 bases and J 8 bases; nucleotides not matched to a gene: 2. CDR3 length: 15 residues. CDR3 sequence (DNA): TGTGCCAGCAGCGTAGTGGGACTAGCGGGATATGAGCAGTTCTTC. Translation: CASSVVGLAGYEQFF. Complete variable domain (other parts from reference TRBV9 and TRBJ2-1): DSGVTQTPKHLITATGQRVTLRCSPRSGDLSVYWYQQSLDQGLQFLIQYYNGEERAKGNILERFSAQQFPDLHSELNLSSLELGDSALYFCASSVVGLAGYEQFFGPGTRLTVL.

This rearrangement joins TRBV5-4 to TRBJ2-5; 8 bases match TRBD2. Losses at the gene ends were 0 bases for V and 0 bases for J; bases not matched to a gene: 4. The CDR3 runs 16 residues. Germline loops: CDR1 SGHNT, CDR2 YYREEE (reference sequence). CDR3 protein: CASSLGGGGNQETQYF. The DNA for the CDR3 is TGTGCCAGCAGCTTGGGAGGCGGGGGGAACCAAGAGACCCAGTACTTC.

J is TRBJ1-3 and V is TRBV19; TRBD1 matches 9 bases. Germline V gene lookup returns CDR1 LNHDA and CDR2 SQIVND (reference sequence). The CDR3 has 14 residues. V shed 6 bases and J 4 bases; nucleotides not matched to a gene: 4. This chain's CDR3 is CASRQGAGGNTIYF. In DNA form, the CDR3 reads TGTGCCAGTAGACAGGGGGCTGGAGGAAACACCATATATTTT.

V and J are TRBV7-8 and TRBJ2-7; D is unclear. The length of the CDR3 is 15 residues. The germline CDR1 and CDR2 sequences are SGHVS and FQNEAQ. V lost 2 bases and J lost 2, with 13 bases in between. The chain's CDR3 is CASSLFSSFPYEQYF. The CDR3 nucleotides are TGTGCCAGCAGCTTATTCTCTAGTTTCCCCTACGAGCAGTACTTC.

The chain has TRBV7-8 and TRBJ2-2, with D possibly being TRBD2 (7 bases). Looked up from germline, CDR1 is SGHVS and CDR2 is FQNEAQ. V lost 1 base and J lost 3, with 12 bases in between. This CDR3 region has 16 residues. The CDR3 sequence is CASSLVGGGYTGELFF. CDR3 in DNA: TGTGCCAGCAGCTTAGTAGGGGGGGGATACACCGGGGAGCTGTTTTTT.

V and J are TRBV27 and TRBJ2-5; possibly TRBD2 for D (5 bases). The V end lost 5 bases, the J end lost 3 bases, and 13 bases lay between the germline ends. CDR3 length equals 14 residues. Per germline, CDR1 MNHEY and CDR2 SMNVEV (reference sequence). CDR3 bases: TGTGCCAGCAGTATTACCGGGATCGAAGAGACCCAGTACTTC. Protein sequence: CASSITGIEETQYF.

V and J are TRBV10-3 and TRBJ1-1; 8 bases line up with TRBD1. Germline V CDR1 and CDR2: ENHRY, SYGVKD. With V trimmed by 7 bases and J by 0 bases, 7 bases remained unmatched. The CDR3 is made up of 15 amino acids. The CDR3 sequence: CAIKEQGAMNTEAFF. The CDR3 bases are TGTGCCATCAAGGAGCAGGGGGCGATGAACACTGAAGCTTTCTTT.

The CDR3 region has the DNA TGTGCCAGCCTCACCCTGGGACACCGGGGGGTCGTGGGCTACACCTTC. This sequence encodes CASLTLGHRGVVGYTF. This chain joins TRBV6-6 and TRBJ1-2; TRBD1 is a possible D gene (6 bases). Germline V gene data show CDR1 as MNHNY and CDR2 as SVGAGI (reference sequence). V dropped 8 bases and J dropped 8 bases, with 27 bases sitting between them. The CDR3 is 16 amino acids.

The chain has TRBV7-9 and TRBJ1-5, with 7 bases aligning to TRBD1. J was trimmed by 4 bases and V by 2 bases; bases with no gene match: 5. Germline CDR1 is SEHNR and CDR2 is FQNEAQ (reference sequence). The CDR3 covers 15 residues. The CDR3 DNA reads TGTGCCAGCAGCTTATACAGGGGTCGAAATCAGCCCCAGCATTTT. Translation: CASSLYRGRNQPQHF.

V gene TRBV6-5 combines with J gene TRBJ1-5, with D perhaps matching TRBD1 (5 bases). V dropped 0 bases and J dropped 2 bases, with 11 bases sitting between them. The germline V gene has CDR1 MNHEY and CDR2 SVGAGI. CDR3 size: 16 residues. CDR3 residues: CASSYSRGGGNQPQHF. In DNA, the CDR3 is TGTGCCAGCAGTTACTCGCGGGGAGGGGGCAATCAGCCCCAGCATTTT.

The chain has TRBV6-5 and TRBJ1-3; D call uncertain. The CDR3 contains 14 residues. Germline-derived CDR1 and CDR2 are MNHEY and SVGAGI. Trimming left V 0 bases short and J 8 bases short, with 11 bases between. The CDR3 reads CASSYSMQRHTIYF. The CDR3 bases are TGTGCCAGCAGTTACTCGATGCAGCGGCACACCATATATTTT.

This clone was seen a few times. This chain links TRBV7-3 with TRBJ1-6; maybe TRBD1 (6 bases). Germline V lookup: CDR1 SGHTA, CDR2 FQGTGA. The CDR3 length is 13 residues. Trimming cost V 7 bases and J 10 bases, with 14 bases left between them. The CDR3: CASKAGVRSPLHF. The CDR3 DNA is TGTGCCAGCAAAGCAGGGGTACGCTCACCCCTCCACTTT.

The CDR3 loop is CASSLAQANYGYTF. As DNA, the CDR3 is TGTGCCAGCAGCTTAGCCCAGGCTAACTATGGCTACACCTTC. The chain recombines TRBV7-9 with TRBJ1-2; D ambiguous. The CDR3 runs to 14 residues. Germline values: CDR1 SEHNR, CDR2 FQNEAQ (reference sequence). The V end was cut by 0 bases, the J end by 0 bases, with 5 bases between.

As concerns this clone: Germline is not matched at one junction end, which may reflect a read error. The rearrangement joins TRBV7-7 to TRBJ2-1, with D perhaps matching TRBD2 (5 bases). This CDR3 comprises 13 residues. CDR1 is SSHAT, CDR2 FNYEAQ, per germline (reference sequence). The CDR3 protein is CASSLAPKTEQFF. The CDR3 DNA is TGTGCTAGCAGCTTAGCGCCTAAAACTGAGCAGTTCTTC.

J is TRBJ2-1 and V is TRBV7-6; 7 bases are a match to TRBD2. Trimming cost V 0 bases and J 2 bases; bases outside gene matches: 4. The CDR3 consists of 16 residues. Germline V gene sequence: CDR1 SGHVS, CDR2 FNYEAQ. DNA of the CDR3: TGTGCCAGCAGCTTAGCGCGACGGGGGGCCTACAATGAGCAGTTCTTC. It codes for CASSLARRGAYNEQFF.

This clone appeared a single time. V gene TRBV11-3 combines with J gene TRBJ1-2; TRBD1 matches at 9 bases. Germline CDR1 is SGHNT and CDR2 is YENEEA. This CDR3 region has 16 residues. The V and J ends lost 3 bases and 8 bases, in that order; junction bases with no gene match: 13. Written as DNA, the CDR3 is TGTGCCAGCAGCTTCAACCGGGACAGGGTGACGAAGGGCTACACCTTC. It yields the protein CASSFNRDRVTKGYTF. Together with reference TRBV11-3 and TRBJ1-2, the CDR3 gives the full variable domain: EAGVVQSPRYKIIEKKQPVAFWCNPISGHNTLYWYLQNLGQGPELLIRYENEEAVDDSQLPKDRFSAERLKGVDSTLKIQPAELGDSAVYLCASSFNRDRVTKGYTFGSGTRLTVV.

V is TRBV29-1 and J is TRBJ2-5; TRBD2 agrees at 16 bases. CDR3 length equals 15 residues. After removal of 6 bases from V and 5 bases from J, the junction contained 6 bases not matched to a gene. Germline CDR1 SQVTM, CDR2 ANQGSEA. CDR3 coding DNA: TGCAGCGTGTCCGGGACTAGCGGGGGGGCGGAGACCCAGTACTTC. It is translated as CSVSGTSGGAETQYF.

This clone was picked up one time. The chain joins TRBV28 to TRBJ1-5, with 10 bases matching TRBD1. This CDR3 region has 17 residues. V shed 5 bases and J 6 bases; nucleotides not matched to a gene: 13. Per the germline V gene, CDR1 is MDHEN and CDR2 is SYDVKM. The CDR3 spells CASSKPRDRGRTQPQHF. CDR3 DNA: TGTGCCAGCAGTAAACCACGGGACAGGGGACGCACTCAGCCCCAGCATTTT.

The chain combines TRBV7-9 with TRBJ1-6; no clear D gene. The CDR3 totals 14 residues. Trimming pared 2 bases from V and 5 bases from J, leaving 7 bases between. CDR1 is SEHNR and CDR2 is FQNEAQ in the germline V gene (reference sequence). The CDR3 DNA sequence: TGTGCCAGCAGCTTACGCAGTGATAATTCACCCCTCCACTTT. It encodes CASSLRSDNSPLHF.

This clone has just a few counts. The CDR3 reads CASTDNEGTEAFF. CDR3 coding DNA: TGCGCCAGCACAGACAATGAGGGAACTGAAGCTTTCTTT. V gene TRBV5-1 combines with J gene TRBJ1-1; D not resolved. Germline CDR1 SGHRS, CDR2 YFSETQ. Trimming took 6 bases from V and 5 from J, leaving 14 bases between them. CDR3 length: 13 residues. Filled out from reference TRBV5-1 and TRBJ1-1, the complete variable domain reads KAGVTQTPRYLIKTRGQQVTLSCSPISGHRSVSWYQQTPGQGLQFLFEYFSETQRNKGNFPGRFSGRQFSNSRSEMNVSTLELGDSALYLCASTDNEGTEAFFGQGTRLTVV.

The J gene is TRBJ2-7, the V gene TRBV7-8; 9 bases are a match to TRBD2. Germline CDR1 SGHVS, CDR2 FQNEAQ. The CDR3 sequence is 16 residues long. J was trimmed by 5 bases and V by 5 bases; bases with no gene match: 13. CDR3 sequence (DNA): TGTGCCAGCAGCCCCGCCCAACCGGGACTAGCTAACGAGCAGTACTTC. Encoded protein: CASSPAQPGLANEQYF.